These 16 T cell receptor beta chains came from one sample sequenced in a study of cytomegalovirus exposure and HLA in healthy donors (dated by TCRdb to the late 2010s). Libraries were prepared through the immunoSEQ multiplex PCR assay. For the multiplex PCR, a mixture combining 60 forward primers for TCR Vbeta segments and 13 reverse primers for TCR Jbeta segments was used. TCRdb stores this immuneACCESS table with in-frame sequences only. Part of the clones is absent; in the studies checked, under half of the shortfall reflects unresolved V genes, and no reason is known for the rest. The sample table includes fewer than 85,000 clones. The top ten constitute approximately 4.6% of the sample. The sample taken for sequencing was PBMCs. These receptors all come from a man under 40 in good health and CMV-seronegative.

V and J are TRBV9 and TRBJ2-7, with D hard to call. With 1 base removed from V and 0 bases from J, the gap between germline ends came to 14 bases. This CDR3 has 16 amino acids. Germline CDR1 and CDR2: SGDLS and YYNGEE. Here the CDR3 DNA reads TGTGCCAGCAGCGTAACAGTGACCCCACCCTCCTACGAGCAGTACTTC. Encoded protein: CASSVTVTPPSYEQYF. The whole variable domain, filled in from reference TRBV9 and TRBJ2-7, reads DSGVTQTPKHLITATGQRVTLRCSPRSGDLSVYWYQQSLDQGLQFLIQYYNGEERAKGNILERFSAQQFPDLHSELNLSSLELGDSALYFCASSVTVTPPSYEQYFGPGTRLTVT.

The chain combines TRBV4-3 with TRBJ2-7, with a possible D match to TRBD1 (5 bases). V was cut by 0 bases and J by 2 bases, with 14 bases left in between. The CDR3 runs 16 residues. Germline values: CDR1 LGHNA, CDR2 YSLEER. The CDR3 is CASSQDSGKGAYEQYF. The DNA for the CDR3 is TGCGCCAGCAGCCAAGATTCAGGGAAAGGGGCCTACGAGCAGTACTTC.

The chain links TRBV19 to TRBJ2-5, with 14 bases matching TRBD2. This CDR3 spans 17 amino acids. Germline loops: CDR1 LNHDA, CDR2 SQIVND (reference sequence). J lost 5 bases, V lost 5 bases, and 10 bases had no gene match. Here the CDR3 DNA reads TGTGCCAGTAGTCTCGGACTAGCGGGGGGATTTGGTGAGACCCAGTACTTC. Translated: CASSLGLAGGFGETQYF.

The chain recombines TRBV10-2 with TRBJ1-2; TRBD1 aligns across 8 bases. The ends lost 6 bases at V and 4 bases at J; junction bases unmatched: 10. The CDR3 has 15 residues. The germline V gene encodes CDR1 WSHSY and CDR2 SAAADI. As DNA, the CDR3 is TGCGCCAGCAGGATAGCATCAGGGGGCGGCTATGGCTACACCTTC. It translates to CASRIASGGGYGYTF.

J is TRBJ2-2 and V is TRBV28; TRBD2 might be the D (6 bases). V lost 0 bases and J 0 bases, leaving 8 bases between the germline ends. CDR3 length equals 16 residues. Germline CDR1 is MDHEN and CDR2 is SYDVKM. CDR3 residues: CASSLWGLPNTGELFF. In DNA form, the CDR3 reads TGTGCCAGCAGTTTATGGGGACTTCCGAACACCGGGGAGCTGTTTTTT.

The gene calls are TRBV5-1 and TRBJ2-7; D is perhaps TRBD1 (5 bases). The CDR3 consists of 11 residues. In germline, CDR1 is SGHRS, CDR2 YFSETQ. Between the trimmed V and J ends, which lost 5 bases and 5 bases, there was a span of 8 bases. This CDR3 reads CASSFRDEQYF. The CDR3, as DNA: TGCGCCAGCAGTTTCAGGGACGAGCAGTACTTC.

J is TRBJ1-1 and V is TRBV29-1; TRBD1 matches 7 bases. This CDR3 comprises 13 residues. J was trimmed by 0 bases and V by 7 bases; bases with no gene match: 5. Germline V lookup: CDR1 SQVTM, CDR2 ANQGSEA. This chain's CDR3 is CSGGQDLNTEAFF. The CDR3 bases are TGCAGCGGCGGACAGGACTTGAACACTGAAGCTTTCTTT.

The V call is TRBV9, the J call TRBJ2-7, with 12 bases matching TRBD1. CDR1 and CDR2 from the germline V gene are SGDLS and YYNGEE. Trimming cost V 0 bases and J 5 bases; bases outside gene matches: 3. CDR3 length: 15 residues. This CDR3 reads CASSVEGTGGNEQYF. CDR3 coding DNA: TGTGCCAGCAGCGTAGAAGGGACAGGGGGCAACGAGCAGTACTTC. The full variable domain, with the rest looked up from reference TRBV9 and TRBJ2-7, is DSGVTQTPKHLITATGQRVTLRCSPRSGDLSVYWYQQSLDQGLQFLIQYYNGEERAKGNILERFSAQQFPDLHSELNLSSLELGDSALYFCASSVEGTGGNEQYFGPGTRLTVT.

The CDR3 is CASSPTVGLVTDTQYF. The DNA for the CDR3 is TGTGCCAGTAGTCCAACGGTAGGACTTGTCACAGATACGCAGTATTTT. The V gene is TRBV19, the J gene TRBJ2-3, with D perhaps TRBD2 (5 bases). The CDR3 loop spans 16 amino acids. CDR1 is LNHDA, CDR2 SQIVND, per germline (reference sequence). The V and J ends lost 5 bases and 2 bases respectively, with 17 bases between them.

The chain uses TRBV11-3 and TRBJ2-1; D unclear. The germline V gene has CDR1 SGHNT and CDR2 YENEEA. The CDR3 spans 13 residues. The V end was cut by 3 bases, the J end by 4 bases, with 7 bases between. Written as DNA, the CDR3 is TGTGCCAGCAGCTTGACACTTTACAATGAGCAGTTCTTC. This sequence encodes CASSLTLYNEQFF.

The chain recombines TRBV5-1 with TRBJ1-1; D is unclear. The CDR3 totals 14 residues. The ends were cut back, 0 bases at V and 4 bases at J, with 10 bases in the middle. Germline CDR1 SGHRS, CDR2 YFSETQ. CDR3 bases: TGCGCCAGCAGCTTGGTCGTGGGAGTCACTGAAGCTTTCTTT. It specifies CASSLVVGVTEAFF.

V gene TRBV6-1 combines with J gene TRBJ2-7; possibly TRBD2 for D (6 bases). V lost 0 bases and J lost 0, with 18 bases in between. Germline V gene lookup returns CDR1 MNHNS and CDR2 SASEGT. The CDR3 spans 18 residues. This CDR3 is CASSEAPRLSRDSYEQYF. The CDR3 nucleotides are TGTGCCAGCAGTGAAGCGCCGCGTCTTTCGCGGGACTCCTACGAGCAGTACTTC.

The chain joins TRBV2 to TRBJ2-5; maybe TRBD2 (7 bases). Trimming took 7 bases from V and 7 from J, leaving 16 bases between them. Germline CDR1 SNHLY, CDR2 FYNNEI. This CDR3 has 13 amino acids. The CDR3 nucleotides are TGTGCCAGCACCGAGGGGGGGCTTGGGACCCAGTACTTC. It translates to CASTEGGLGTQYF.

The chain links TRBV15 to TRBJ1-3; D may be TRBD1 (5 bases). Germline V lookup: CDR1 LNHNV, CDR2 YYDKDF (reference sequence). The CDR3 extends over 16 amino acids. Trimming removed 4 bases at V and 4 bases at J, with 17 bases between. The CDR3: CATSMNLLGLGNTIYF. In nucleotides, the CDR3 is TGTGCCACCAGCATGAACCTTCTGGGGCTAGGAAACACCATATATTTT.

The rearrangement links TRBV6-5 to TRBJ1-5; D is unclear. The CDR3 is 15 residues long. Germline V gene data show CDR1 as MNHEY and CDR2 as SVGAGI. V was pared by 0 bases and J by 6 bases, with 12 bases between. The CDR3 sequence: CASSYSFGVGQPQHF. The CDR3 nucleotides are TGTGCCAGCAGTTACTCATTCGGGGTGGGTCAGCCCCAGCATTTT.

The V gene is TRBV9, the J gene TRBJ1-2; weak D call: TRBD1 (6 bases). V was clipped by 4 bases and J by 8 bases, with 12 bases between them. CDR1 is SGDLS and CDR2 is YYNGEE in the germline V gene. The CDR3 totals 12 residues. As DNA, the CDR3 is TGTGCCAGCAGCCTAACAGGGAACGGCTACACCTTC. Translation: CASSLTGNGYTF. Drawing the rest from reference TRBV9 and TRBJ1-2, the complete variable domain is DSGVTQTPKHLITATGQRVTLRCSPRSGDLSVYWYQQSLDQGLQFLIQYYNGEERAKGNILERFSAQQFPDLHSELNLSSLELGDSALYFCASSLTGNGYTFGSGTRLTVV.